A selection of T cell receptor beta chains follows, all from one sample in a study of T-cell reconstitution after alpha-beta-depleted transplantation in children. Via MiXCR, TCRdb re-called the PCR reads, giving one row per CDR3 protein. This sample has nearly 350,000 distinct CDR3 sequences, with 16% found just once. This specimen consisted of PBMCs, mostly from graft donor cells, obtained 360 days after TCRalphabeta/CD19-depleted stem cell transplant. The source is a male patient between 2 and 15 years old who had a stem cell transplant for acute lymphoblastic leukemia, so the T cells may come from the graft donor. Each CDR3 is given with its conserved first and last residue. A D gene is named only where the DNA matches it firmly. Clone size is stated in some rows and not others, as once, few, many or a class when expanded.

abundance,v_gene,d_gene,j_gene,CDR3nt,CDR3aa
few,TRBV4-1,-,TRBJ1-1,TGCGCCAGCAGCCAAGCGGCCGATGAAGCTTTCTTT,CASSQAADEAFF
-,TRBV7-6,TRBD2,TRBJ2-5,TGTGCCAGCAGGACTAGCGGGAGTATGGGAGAGACCCAGTACTTC,CASRTSGSMGETQYF
-,TRBV27,-,TRBJ2-2,TGTGCCAGCAGTTTCTGGGGGGCGCAGACCGGGGAGCTGTTTTTT,CASSFWGAQTGELFF
-,TRBV6-5,-,TRBJ2-7,TGTGCCAGCAGCCCCATCGGGGGTGAGCAGTACTTC,CASSPIGGEQYF
-,TRBV2,TRBD1,TRBJ2-5,TGTGCCAGCAGACGCCGGGACAGGGGAGAGACCCAGTACTTC,CASRRRDRGETQYF
few,TRBV28,-,TRBJ2-5,TGTGCCAGCAGTTTATACGGAATCCAAGAGACCCAGTACTTC,CASSLYGIQETQYF
few,TRBV5-1,-,TRBJ2-1,TGCGCCAGCAGCTTGGGGAACTCTAGGACCTCCTACAATGAGCAGTTCTTC,CASSLGNSRTSYNEQFF
-,TRBV5-4,TRBD2,TRBJ2-3,TGTGCCAGCAGCCCCTCCCCCACTAGCGGGAGTGCAGATACGCAGTATTTT,CASSPSPTSGSADTQYF
few,TRBV6-1,TRBD2,TRBJ2-7,TGTGCCAGCAGGCTCACTAGCGGGGGAAACAACGAGCAGTACTTC,CASRLTSGGNNEQYF
many,TRBV20-1,TRBD1,TRBJ2-7,TGCAGTGCTAGGGGACAGGGGGCCCCCTACGAGCAGTACTTC,CSARGQGAPYEQYF
many,TRBV29-1,-,TRBJ2-2,TGCAGCGTTGTAGACCAGGGTGTGAGGGCCGGGGAGCTGTTTTTT,CSVVDQGVRAGELFF
-,TRBV15,TRBD2,TRBJ2-1,TGTGCCACCAGCACCTCGGGACTAGCGGGAGGGCGGGTGATCGGTGAGCAGTTCTTC,CATSTSGLAGGRVIGEQFF
-,TRBV4-3,-,TRBJ1-1,TGCGCCAGCAGCCAAGATGTACTACAGTACAGAGCTTTCTTT,CASSQDVLQYRAFF
few,TRBV12-3/TRBV12-4,-,TRBJ2-6,TGTGCCAGCACCCTCGTTGGGGTAGGGGTCCTGACTTTC,CASTLVGVGVLTF
few,TRBV7-2,-,TRBJ2-3,TGTGCCAGCAGCTTATCATGGTTTGGCACAGATACGCAGTATTTT,CASSLSWFGTDTQYF
-,TRBV4-3,-,TRBJ2-1,TGCGCCAGCAGCCAGCTTGTAGGGGGGGGGAGCTCCTACAATGAGCAGTTCTTC,CASSQLVGGGSSYNEQFF
-,TRBV9,-,TRBJ2-1,TGTGCCAGCAGCGGGGCCAATGAGCAGTTCTTC,CASSGANEQFF
-,TRBV4-2,TRBD2,TRBJ2-1,TGTGCCAGCAGCCAAGGTAGCGGGAGGACCTACAATGAGCAGTTCTTC,CASSQGSGRTYNEQFF
-,TRBV27,-,TRBJ1-1,TGTGCCAGCAGTTCGCATTGGAGGGAGAACACTGAAGCTTTCTTT,CASSSHWRENTEAFF
-,TRBV5-1,TRBD2,TRBJ2-7,TGCGCCAGCAGCCTTCCCGGGACTACGGACGAGCAGTACTTC,CASSLPGTTDEQYF
few,TRBV12-3/TRBV12-4,-,TRBJ2-6,TGTGCCAGCAGACAGGGTTTTGGGGCCAACGTCCTGACTTTC,CASRQGFGANVLTF
many,TRBV7-9,-,TRBJ2-7,TGTGCCAGCAGCTTCTCCCGGGGCGAAGACGAGCAGTACTTC,CASSFSRGEDEQYF
-,TRBV12-3/TRBV12-4,TRBD1,TRBJ2-7,TGTGCCAGCAGTCCGGGACAGGGTGACCACGAGCAGTACTTC,CASSPGQGDHEQYF
-,TRBV14,-,TRBJ2-7,TGTGCCAGCAGCCAAGAGATGGGCATACCAATGGAAGCTGGACCCTACGAGCAGTACTTC,CASSQEMGIPMEAGPYEQYF
-,TRBV6-9,-,TRBJ2-7,TGTGCCAGCAGGGGGGGGACAGTTTATACCTACGAGCAGTACTTC,CASRGGTVYTYEQYF
many,TRBV12-3/TRBV12-4,-,TRBJ2-1,TGTGCCAGCAGTCCCCGGACCCGAGAGCAGTTCTTC,CASSPRTREQFF
-,TRBV4-3,TRBD1,TRBJ1-2,TGCGCCAGCAGCCAAAGCTCGGGACAGGCTTTATATGGCTACACCTTC,CASSQSSGQALYGYTF
-,TRBV6-2/TRBV6-3,-,TRBJ2-7,TGTGCCAGCAGTTCCCCTAGACCGGGACAACGATCCTACGAGCAGTACTTC,CASSSPRPGQRSYEQYF
-,TRBV5-8,TRBD1,TRBJ2-1,TGTGCCAGCAGCTTAACACCGGGACAGGTTCACAATGAGCAGTTCTTC,CASSLTPGQVHNEQFF
few,TRBV20-1,-,TRBJ2-1,TGCAGTGCTTCCGGGAGACTGCAGTTCTTC,CSASGRLQFF
-,TRBV28,-,TRBJ1-5,TGTGCCAGCAGTTTACCTGGGGGTGGCAATCAGCCCCAGCATTTT,CASSLPGGGNQPQHF
many,TRBV12-3/TRBV12-4,-,TRBJ2-7,TGTGCCAGCAGTTTCCGGCCCTACGAGCAGTACTTC,CASSFRPYEQYF
many,TRBV29-1,-,TRBJ1-1,TGCAGCGTTGCTCCTTACAGGGTAGCGGGCACTGAAGCTTTCTTT,CSVAPYRVAGTEAFF
few,TRBV12-3/TRBV12-4,TRBD2,TRBJ2-1,TGTGCCAGCAGTTCGAGATATCTAGCGGGAGGGAACAATGAGCAGTTCTTC,CASSSRYLAGGNNEQFF
-,TRBV10-3,TRBD2,TRBJ2-1,TGTGCCATCAGTGACTCTCGGGAGGGCCGGGGGCATGAGCAGTTCTTC,CAISDSREGRGHEQFF
few,TRBV7-6,TRBD2,TRBJ2-1,TGTGCCAGCAGCCCCCGACTAGCGGGTCTAAACGACAATGAGCAGTTCTTC,CASSPRLAGLNDNEQFF
few,TRBV20-1,TRBD2,TRBJ2-7,TGCAGTGCTAGAGATCTAGGGACTAGCGTCTACGAGCAGTACTTC,CSARDLGTSVYEQYF
-,TRBV20-1,-,TRBJ2-1,TGCAGTGCTGCCCCCTTCGGGGGTGAGCAGTTCTTC,CSAAPFGGEQFF
few,TRBV20-1,-,TRBJ2-5,TGCAGTGCAAACAGAGAAGAGACCCAGTACTTC,CSANREETQYF
-,TRBV11-2,TRBD2,TRBJ2-4,TGTGCCAGCAGCCGTTTCTCCGGGACTAGCTTTGACAAAAACATTCAGTACTTC,CASSRFSGTSFDKNIQYF
few,TRBV20-1,TRBD2,TRBJ2-3,TGCAGTGCTAGCGGACTAGCTGGAGATACGCAGTATTTT,CSASGLAGDTQYF
-,TRBV2,TRBD1,TRBJ2-3,TGTGCCAGCAGCCGGTACCCATTTGGACAGGGAAACACAGATACGCAGTATTTT,CASSRYPFGQGNTDTQYF
few,TRBV7-2,TRBD2,TRBJ2-7,TGTGCCAGCAGCCCTAGCGGGAGGGATCGCGAGCAGTACTTC,CASSPSGRDREQYF
few,TRBV5-1,TRBD2,TRBJ2-3,TGCGCCAGCAGCTTAAGTCCTAGCGGGAGCTGGACAGATACGCAGTATTTT,CASSLSPSGSWTDTQYF
-,TRBV25-1,-,TRBJ2-4,TGTGCCAGCAGTGATGATTTTTCGGGGGCGGGCAAAAACATTCAGTACTTC,CASSDDFSGAGKNIQYF
-,TRBV28,-,TRBJ2-1,TGTGCCATGGGCCCGACGCTCTCCTCCTACAATGAGCAGTTCTTC,CAMGPTLSSYNEQFF
many,TRBV7-2,-,TRBJ2-7,TGTGCCAGCAGCTTTTGGGACCCCCCTTACTTC,CASSFWDPPYF
-,TRBV9,-,TRBJ2-5,TGTGCCAGCAGCGTAGAGCCTAGGCAAGAGACCCAGTACTTC,CASSVEPRQETQYF
few,TRBV4-1,-,TRBJ2-4,TGCGCCAGCAGCCACCCCCATCGGGGATTAGCCAAAAACATTCAGTACTTC,CASSHPHRGLAKNIQYF
few,TRBV4-1,-,TRBJ2-2,TGCGCCAGCAGCCAAGATCGAACCGGAACTTGGGAGACCGGGGAGCTGTTTTTT,CASSQDRTGTWETGELFF
few,TRBV6-2/TRBV6-3,TRBD1,TRBJ2-3,TGTGCCAGCAGAACCACAGGGGCCGGGTTGGATACGCAGTATTTT,CASRTTGAGLDTQYF
-,TRBV3-1,TRBD2,TRBJ2-7,TGTGCCAGCAGCCAATCTAGCGGTTCCTCCTACGAGCAGTACTTC,CASSQSSGSSYEQYF
-,TRBV9,-,TRBJ2-1,TGTGCCAGCAGCGGGACTAATTACAATGAGCAGTTCTTC,CASSGTNYNEQFF
few,TRBV12-3/TRBV12-4,TRBD2,TRBJ2-1,TGTGCCAGCAGGCCTTACCCAGCGGGAGCCGACGGTCAAGTTCAGTTCTTC,CASRPYPAGADGQVQFF
few,TRBV4-1,TRBD2,TRBJ2-7,TGCGCCAGCAGCCAAGGGGCGGGGGGCTACGAGCAGTACTTC,CASSQGAGGYEQYF
many,TRBV7-6,TRBD1,TRBJ2-3,TGTGCCAGCAGCTTAGTCAGACAGGGTTGGGCAGATACGCAGTATTTT,CASSLVRQGWADTQYF
-,TRBV4-1,-,TRBJ2-3,TGCGCCAGCAGCTCAAGTCCCAGTCGTACAGATACGCAGTATTTT,CASSSSPSRTDTQYF
few,TRBV4-2,TRBD2,TRBJ2-3,TGTGCCAGCAGCCAAGACGGCACTAGCGGGAGCACAGATACGCAGTATTTT,CASSQDGTSGSTDTQYF